This T cell receptor (beta chain) was documented in a study of T cell responses to AZD1222 COVID-19 vaccine. Study-level results: Scientists sampled the repertoires only once the peak T cell response had passed.

On this clone: Its antigen is still unknown.

The method was immunoSEQ multiplex PCR; TCRdb's version includes in-frame clones alone and lacks a portion of them. The sample includes roughly 120,000 clones, approximately 85% of them seen just once. Trimming took 2 bases from V and 8 from J, leaving 12 bases between them. This CDR3 comprises 13 residues. Germline V gene data show CDR1 as MNHEY and CDR2 as SVGAGI. The sample consisted of peripheral blood, taken on day 0 of AZD1222 vaccination. This sequence joins TRBV6-5 and TRBJ1-2; D is uncertain. The TCR comes from an adult in good health. DNA of the CDR3: TGTGCCAGCAGTTACGGCGGATTGAAAGGCTACACCTTC. This translates into CASSYGGLKGYTF.